These 11 T cell receptor beta chains were all obtained from the same sample, sequenced in a study of blood T cell repertoires in COVID-19. TCRdb keeps only in-frame clones here, not all; method: immunoSEQ multiplex PCR. In the table there are approximately 300,000 clones, 85% of which are singletons. Sequencing was performed on peripheral blood. The receptor source for this set is a woman between 50 and 59 years old with active or convalescent COVID-19.

V is TRBV28 and J is TRBJ1-1, with D possibly being TRBD1 (5 bases). The CDR3 consists of 15 residues. Between the trimmed V and J ends, which lost 5 bases and 0 bases, there was a span of 13 bases. Germline V gene sequence: CDR1 MDHEN, CDR2 SYDVKM. This CDR3 is CASSRDWGVNTEAFF. The CDR3 nucleotides read TGTGCCAGCAGTCGGGACTGGGGAGTGAACACTGAAGCTTTCTTT.

The chain carries TRBV6-5 and TRBJ1-2; D might be TRBD1 (6 bases). Germline CDR1 is MNHEY and CDR2 is SVGAGI. V gave up 2 bases and J gave up 5 bases, with 18 bases separating them. The CDR3 loop spans 16 amino acids. CDR3 nucleotide sequence: TGTGCCAGCAGTTACGCCAGGGGTATCCGTTCTTATGGCTACACCTTC. Encoded protein: CASSYARGIRSYGYTF.

V is TRBV5-1 and J is TRBJ2-7; D unclear. This CDR3 region has 15 residues. CDR1 SGHRS and CDR2 YFSETQ come from the germline V gene. V gave up 2 bases and J gave up 0 bases, with 12 bases separating them. The CDR3 protein is CASSFIPGSSYEQYF. CDR3 in DNA: TGCGCCAGCAGCTTTATTCCGGGTAGCTCCTACGAGCAGTACTTC.

A note on this clone: This CDR3 fails to terminate in the conserved phenylalanine or tryptophan, so it likely reflects a read error. It is unclear where the CDR3 begins or ends on the DNA, so no DNA is shown, and the CDR3 is as TCRdb lists it. This chain links TRBV7-3 with TRBJ1-4. The CDR3 adds up to 15 amino acids, both ends counted. Germline V lookup: CDR1 SGHTA, CDR2 FQGTGA. CDR3: CASSSKRLPGKACAG.

The V and J genes are TRBV10-2 and TRBJ1-4, with 11 bases matching TRBD1. V lost 4 bases to trimming and J lost 8 bases; unmatched junction nucleotides: 3. The CDR3 is 14 amino acids. The germline V gene encodes CDR1 WSHSY and CDR2 SAAADI. The CDR3 here is CASSAGTGGEKLFF. For the CDR3, the DNA is TGCGCCAGCAGTGCCGGGACAGGGGGGGAAAAACTGTTTTTT.

The chain carries TRBV6-1 and TRBJ2-2, with TRBD2 matching over 8 bases. This CDR3 has 18 amino acids. Germline lookup yields CDR1 MNHNS and CDR2 SASEGT. The V gene end was trimmed by 3 bases and the J gene end by 6 bases; junction bases not matched to a gene: 15. This chain's CDR3 is CASSDTVGSSGVPGELFF. The CDR3 nucleotides read TGTGCCAGCAGTGATACCGTGGGGAGTAGCGGGGTCCCCGGGGAGCTGTTTTTT.

The genes are TRBV6-6 and TRBJ1-5; perhaps TRBD1 as D (6 bases). Trimming took off 5 bases at V and 0 bases at J, with 8 bases between the two ends. The CDR3 extends over 14 amino acids. Germline lookup yields CDR1 MNHNY and CDR2 SVGAGI (reference sequence). CDR3: CASSATGSNQPQHF. The CDR3 DNA sequence: TGTGCCAGCAGTGCGACAGGTAGCAATCAGCCCCAGCATTTT.

The J gene is TRBJ2-7, the V gene TRBV18, with 13 positions matching TRBD2. J was trimmed by 2 bases and V by 8 bases; bases with no gene match: 6. This CDR3 comprises 15 residues. Germline V gene data show CDR1 as KGHSH and CDR2 as LQKENI. CDR3: CASAPGTSGTYEQYF. Written as DNA, the CDR3 is TGTGCCAGCGCGCCGGGGACTAGCGGGACCTACGAGCAGTACTTC.

The rearrangement uses TRBV28 and TRBJ2-7; 7 nucleotides align to TRBD1. CDR1 MDHEN and CDR2 SYDVKM come from the germline V gene. With 5 bases clipped from V and 5 bases from J, the junction kept 9 bases outside the gene matches. This CDR3 has 14 residues. This CDR3 is CASSPSTGKNEQYF. In DNA form, the CDR3 reads TGTGCCAGCAGTCCCTCGACAGGGAAAAACGAGCAGTACTTC.

The chain links TRBV28 to TRBJ2-1; TRBD2 is a possible D gene (6 bases). The CDR3 sequence is 15 residues long. V lost 1 base to trimming and J lost 2 bases, with 9 bases between them. Germline V CDR1 and CDR2: MDHEN, SYDVKM. CDR3 amino acids: CASSLSGLTYNEQFF. The CDR3 DNA follows: TGTGCCAGCAGTTTATCGGGACTGACCTACAATGAGCAGTTCTTC.

The chain links TRBV14 to TRBJ1-2; TRBD1 is a possible D gene (6 bases). The CDR3 is 13 amino acids. CDR1 is SGHDN, CDR2 FVKESK, per germline. V shed 4 bases and J shed 5 bases, with 11 bases lying between them. The CDR3 DNA sequence: TGTGCCAGCAGCCCTGGACAGAGTTATGGCTACACCTTC. This sequence encodes CASSPGQSYGYTF.